This T cell receptor beta chain was profiled in a study of T-cell memory formation after mild COVID-19. V trimming: 3 bases; J trimming: 4 bases; junction bases outside the gene matches: 2. From germline, CDR1 is SGDLS and CDR2 YYNGEE. There are 15 residues in the CDR3. TCRdb independently ran MiXCR on the 5' RACE reads; one entry per CDR3 protein. The sample has nearly 110,000 distinct CDR3 sequences, 9.5% to 15% seen once. This clonotype has only a few counts. Its cognate antigen is unknown. Points from the study as a whole: Researchers report contracting CD4+ clones mostly in CM and EM, with CD8+ clones in EMRA.

Sequenced material: PBMCs or a T cell subset sorted from them (not recorded which). The clonotype was recovered from an adult woman who had mild COVID-19 (a few samples of this study predate the infection). Cell type and time point are not known. The chain is built from TRBV9 and TRBJ2-3; TRBD2 agrees at 13 bases. CDR3 residues: CASSAGLAGADTQYF. CDR3 coding DNA: TGTGCCAGCAGCGCCGGACTAGCGGGAGCAGATACGCAGTATTTT.